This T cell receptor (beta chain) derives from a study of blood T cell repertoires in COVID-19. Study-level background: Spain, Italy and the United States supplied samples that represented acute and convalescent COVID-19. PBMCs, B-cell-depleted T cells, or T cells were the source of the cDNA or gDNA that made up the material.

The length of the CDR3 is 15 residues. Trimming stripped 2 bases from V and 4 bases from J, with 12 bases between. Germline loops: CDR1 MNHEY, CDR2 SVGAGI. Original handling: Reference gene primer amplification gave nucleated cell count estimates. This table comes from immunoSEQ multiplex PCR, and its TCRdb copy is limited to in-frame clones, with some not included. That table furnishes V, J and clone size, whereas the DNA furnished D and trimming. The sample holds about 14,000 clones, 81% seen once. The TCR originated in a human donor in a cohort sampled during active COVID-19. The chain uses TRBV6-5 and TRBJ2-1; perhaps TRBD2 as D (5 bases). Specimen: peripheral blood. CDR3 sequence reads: CASSYGIARYNEQFF. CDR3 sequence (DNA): TGTGCCAGCAGTTACGGGATAGCGAGGTACAATGAGCAGTTCTTC.